What follows is one T cell receptor (beta chain) and its context. The target antigen is unknown. Time point meaning: patch test 1, 2 weeks after DPC sensitization. The treatment denotes: therapeutic diphenylcyclopropenone sensitization with weekly scalp DPC. Patch tests were applied only after blood draws. The data originate from a study of human T cells and chemical hapten exposure. Study as a whole: Minor pooled library volume differences mainly drove per-sample TCR yield variation. The study, taken as a whole, reports: The count of PT1 expanded TCRs correlated positively with patch test score. Once DPC sensitization occurred, TCRs above 1 in 1000 frequency showed no change.

CDR1 and CDR2 from the germline V gene are KGHDR and SFDVKD. Trimming took 9 bases from V and 7 from J; bases not matched to a gene: 7. The CDR3 is made up of 13 amino acids. TCRdb independently ran MiXCR on the RACE reads; one entry per CDR3 protein. Of 85,000 or so distinct CDR3 sequences in the sample, roughly 10% were seen once. The origin of this receptor is a woman aged 45-60 years with alopecia areata. Some clones in this sample may be carry-over from other donors' samples. The V call is TRBV24-1, the J call TRBJ2-1; 8 bases align to TRBD2. The starting material was whole blood, obtained in connection with sensitization to the hapten diphenylcyclopropenone (DPC). DNA of the CDR3: TGTGCCACCCGCGGCGGGAGGAGGAATGAGCAGTTCTTC. Amino acids: CATRGGRRNEQFF.